The sequence of this T cell receptor beta chain was determined in a study of blood T cells in healthy people across ages. The V end was cut by 2 bases, the J end by 7 bases, with 18 bases between. There are 15 residues in the CDR3. Germline lookup yields CDR1 MNHEY and CDR2 SVGEGT. General study findings and limits: Observed TCR beta diversity showed a strong correlation with the percentage of naive T cells as measured by flow cytometry. It was held that the diversity estimates obtained from one million T cells were underestimates. Age advanced and TCR beta diversity per million T cells fell, roughly linearly.

A second PCR, run for about 7 to 11 cycles, used a sample-barcoded 5' primer plus a J-beta primer mix. TCRdb re-analysed the 5' RACE reads in MiXCR, keeping a single row per CDR3 protein. The data contain more than 800,000 distinct CDR3 sequences, under 30% of them seen just once; the ten biggest clones take up roughly 17%. The authors extracted at least 6 micrograms of total RNA per sample. About this clonotype itself: Its antigen is unidentified.

This sequence joins TRBV6-2 or TRBV6-3 and TRBJ2-7, with D perhaps TRBD1 (5 bases). This clonotype was sampled from a woman of 80 years or more in good health. Source material: blood. CDR3 DNA: TGTGCCAGCAGTTACGGAAGGGGTGGGTTCAATGAGCAGTACTTC. Translating it yields CASSYGRGGFNEQYF.